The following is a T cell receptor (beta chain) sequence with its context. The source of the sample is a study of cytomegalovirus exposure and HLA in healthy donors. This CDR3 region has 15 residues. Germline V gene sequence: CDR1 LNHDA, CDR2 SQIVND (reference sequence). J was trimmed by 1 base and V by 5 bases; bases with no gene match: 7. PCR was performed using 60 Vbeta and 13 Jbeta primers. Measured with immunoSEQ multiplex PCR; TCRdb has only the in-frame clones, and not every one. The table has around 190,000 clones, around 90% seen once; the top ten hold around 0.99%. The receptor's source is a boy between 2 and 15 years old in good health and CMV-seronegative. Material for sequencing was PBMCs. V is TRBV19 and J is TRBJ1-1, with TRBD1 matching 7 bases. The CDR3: CASSLTGQPNTEAFF. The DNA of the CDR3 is TGTGCCAGTAGTCTAACGGGACAGCCGAACACTGAAGCTTTCTTT.